The rows below give T cell receptor beta chains drawn from one sample of a study of blood T cell repertoires in COVID-19. Data came from immunoSEQ multiplex PCR; TCRdb stores just in-frame clones and leaves some out. The sample has some 75,000 clones, 65% to 85% seen once; the top ten hold around 13%. Sequencing input: peripheral blood. The source of these receptors is a man over 45 with COVID-19, enrolled during active disease. Each CDR3 is given with its conserved first and last residue. The D gene is left open where the match is weak. Clone size is stated in some rows and not others, as once, few, many or a class when expanded.

>NA|TRBV3-1/TRBV3-2|NA|TRBJ2-7
TGTGCCAGCAGCCAGGAAAGCCAGAAAGACGGTGACTGCTCCTACGAGCAGTACTTC
CASSQESQKDGDCSYEQYF
>medium-sized|TRBV30|NA|TRBJ2-1
TGTGCCTGGAGTGTACTAAGCGCCCGCTACAATGAGCAGTTCTTC
CAWSVLSARYNEQFF
>NA|TRBV5-5|NA|TRBJ2-1
TGTGCCAGCAGCCTGGTTGGGTCGTCTGGCGGACTAAGCTACAATGAGCAGTTCTTC
CASSLVGSSGGLSYNEQFF
>NA|TRBV2|NA|TRBJ2-4
TGTGCCAGCAGTGGCAGCACGAGGTTAAACATTCAGTACTTC
CASSGSTRLNIQYF
>NA|TRBV18|TRBD2|TRBJ2-7
TGTGCCAGCTCACCACCTACGGGACTAGACGAGCAGTACTTC
CASSPPTGLDEQYF
>NA|TRBV5-4|TRBD1|TRBJ2-2
TGTGCCAGCAGCTCCTACTGGGACAGGGGGCGTCGGACCGGGGAGCTGTTTTTT
CASSSYWDRGRRTGELFF
>few|TRBV19|NA|TRBJ1-5
TGTGCCAGTAGCCCCGGTAAGAGCAATCAGCCCCAGCATTTT
CASSPGKSNQPQHF
>NA|TRBV5-1|NA|TRBJ2-7
TGCGCCAGCAGCATTGCCCCGGGGGAATCCTACGAGCAGTACTTC
CASSIAPGESYEQYF
>few|TRBV6-5|NA|TRBJ1-3
TGTGCCAGCAGTTACTCGGCGGGCTCTGGAAACACCATATATTTT
CASSYSAGSGNTIYF
>NA|TRBV7-9|NA|TRBJ1-1
TGTGCCAGCAGCCCGGAGGGCAGATTGAACACTGAAGCTTTCTTT
CASSPEGRLNTEAFF